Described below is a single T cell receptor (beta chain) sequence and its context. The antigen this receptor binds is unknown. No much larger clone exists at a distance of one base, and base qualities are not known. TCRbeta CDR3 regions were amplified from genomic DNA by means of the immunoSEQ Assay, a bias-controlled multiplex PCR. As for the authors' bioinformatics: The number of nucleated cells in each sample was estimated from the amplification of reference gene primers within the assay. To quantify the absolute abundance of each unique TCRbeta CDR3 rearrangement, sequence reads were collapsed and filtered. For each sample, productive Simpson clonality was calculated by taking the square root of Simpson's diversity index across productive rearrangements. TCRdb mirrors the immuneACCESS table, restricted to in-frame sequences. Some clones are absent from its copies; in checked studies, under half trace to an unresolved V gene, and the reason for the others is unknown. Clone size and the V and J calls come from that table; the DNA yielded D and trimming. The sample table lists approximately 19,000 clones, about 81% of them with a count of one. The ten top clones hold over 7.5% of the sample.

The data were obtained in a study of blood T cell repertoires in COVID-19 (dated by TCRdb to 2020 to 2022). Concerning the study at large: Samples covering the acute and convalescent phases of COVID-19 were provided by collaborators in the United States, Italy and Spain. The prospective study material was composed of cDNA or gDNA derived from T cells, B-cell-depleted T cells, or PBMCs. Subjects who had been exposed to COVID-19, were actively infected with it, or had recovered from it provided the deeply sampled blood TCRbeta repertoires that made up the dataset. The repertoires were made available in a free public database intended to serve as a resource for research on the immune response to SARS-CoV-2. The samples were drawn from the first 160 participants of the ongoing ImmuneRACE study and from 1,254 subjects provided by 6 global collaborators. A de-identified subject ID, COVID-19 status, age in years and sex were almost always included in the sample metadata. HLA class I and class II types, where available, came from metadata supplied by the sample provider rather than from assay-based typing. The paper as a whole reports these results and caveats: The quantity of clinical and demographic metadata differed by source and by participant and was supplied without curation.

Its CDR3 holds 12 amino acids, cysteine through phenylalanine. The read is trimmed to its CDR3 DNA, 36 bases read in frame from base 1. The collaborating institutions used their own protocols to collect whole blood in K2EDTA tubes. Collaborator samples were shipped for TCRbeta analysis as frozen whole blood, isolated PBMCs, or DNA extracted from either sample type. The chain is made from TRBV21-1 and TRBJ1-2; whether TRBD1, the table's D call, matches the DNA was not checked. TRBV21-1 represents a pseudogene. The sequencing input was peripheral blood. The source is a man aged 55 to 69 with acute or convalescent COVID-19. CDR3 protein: CASSRDRADLTF. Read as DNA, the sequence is TGTGCCAGCAGTAGGGACAGGGCCGACTTAACCTTC.